The rows below give T cell receptor beta chains drawn from one sample of a study of T-cell reconstitution after alpha-beta-depleted transplantation in children. One entry per CDR3 protein, called by TCRdb with MiXCR from the PCR reads. This repertoire shows hundreds of thousands of distinct CDR3 sequences, 13% found once; its top ten account for 2% to 2.5%. Sequencing was performed on PBMCs, mostly from graft donor cells, taken 360 days after TCRalphabeta/CD19-depleted stem cell transplant. The receptors originated from a male patient aged 10 to 17 who had a stem cell transplant for acute myeloid leukemia, so the T cells may come from the graft donor. The CDR3 runs from the conserved cysteine through the conserved F or W. The D gene is left open where the match is weak. Clone size is not always given. Where it is, it says once, few, many or a class for expanded clones.

v_gene	abundance	j_gene	d_gene	CDR3aa	CDR3nt
TRBV5-5	.	TRBJ1-2	.	CASSLGWGNYGYTF	TGTGCCAGCAGCTTGGGATGGGGGAACTATGGCTACACCTTC
TRBV5-5	.	TRBJ2-7	TRBD1	CASSPPPGQGGEQYF	TGTGCCAGCAGCCCCCCCCCGGGACAGGGGGGAGAGCAGTACTTC
TRBV6-5	.	TRBJ2-1	TRBD2	CASSTLAGGPGEQFF	TGTGCCAGCAGTACACTAGCGGGAGGGCCGGGTGAGCAGTTCTTC
TRBV5-1	.	TRBJ2-5	.	CASSLEGGAGQETQYF	TGCGCCAGCAGCTTAGAAGGAGGCGCCGGGCAAGAGACCCAGTACTTC
TRBV20-1	.	TRBJ2-7	TRBD1	CSASPGQGTYEQYF	TGCAGTGCTAGCCCGGGACAGGGGACCTACGAGCAGTACTTC
TRBV5-1	.	TRBJ2-2	TRBD1	CASSLMNRGNTGELFF	TGCGCCAGCAGCTTGATGAACAGGGGGAACACCGGGGAGCTGTTTTTT
TRBV9	.	TRBJ1-2	.	CASSQQGNYGYTF	TGTGCCAGCAGCCAACAGGGTAACTATGGCTACACCTTC
TRBV6-4	.	TRBJ2-3	.	CASSDRGGDTQYF	TGTGCCAGCAGTGACAGGGGAGGAGATACGCAGTATTTT
TRBV6-2/TRBV6-3	.	TRBJ2-7	TRBD2	CASIDPLAGEGYEQYF	TGTGCCAGCATCGACCCCCTAGCGGGAGAAGGGTACGAGCAGTACTTC
TRBV27	few	TRBJ2-7	.	CARPWWAHSYEQYF	TGTGCCAGGCCCTGGTGGGCCCACTCCTACGAGCAGTACTTC
TRBV6-5	few	TRBJ1-3	.	CASSYSMKTGPIYF	TGTGCCAGCAGTTACTCAATGAAAACAGGGCCCATATATTTT
TRBV20-1	.	TRBJ2-7	TRBD1	CSARLRGQGHEQYF	TGCAGTGCTAGACTCCGAGGACAGGGCCACGAGCAGTACTTC
TRBV29-1	few	TRBJ2-3	.	CSVLPPTRTDTQYF	TGCAGCGTTCTGCCACCAACCCGGACAGATACGCAGTATTTT
TRBV5-1	many	TRBJ2-3	.	CASRQSVMSTDTQYF	TGCGCCAGCAGACAAAGTGTAATGAGCACAGATACGCAGTATTTT
TRBV20-1	.	TRBJ1-2	.	CSAEILYGYTF	TGCAGTGCTGAGATTTTGTATGGCTACACCTTC
TRBV7-3	few	TRBJ1-5	.	CASSSGSNQPQHF	TGTGCCAGCAGCTCGGGGAGCAATCAGCCCCAGCATTTT